The text below deals with one T cell receptor beta chain. Assay: immunoSEQ multiplex PCR; the TCRdb copy retains only in-frame clones and omits some. The table records under 90,000 clones, more than 95% of them present only once. This record comes from a study of technical replicates of blood from several donors. The germline CDR1 and CDR2 sequences are MNHEY and SMNVEV (reference sequence). Trimming cost V 7 bases and J 5 bases, with 15 bases left between them. The CDR3 sequence is 13 residues long. The sample consisted of T cells isolated from PBMCs. The chain uses TRBV27 and TRBJ2-7; D is perhaps TRBD2 (6 bases). This receptor was taken from a human donor in good health. CDR3 amino acids: CASKLPTGDEQYF. In DNA form, the CDR3 reads TGTGCCAGCAAACTCCCTACGGGGGACGAGCAGTACTTC.